This T cell receptor beta chain was found in a study of blood T cell repertoires in COVID-19 (dated by TCRdb to the early 2020s). In terms of the full investigation: Samples covering the acute and convalescent phases of COVID-19 were provided by collaborators in the United States, Italy and Spain. Where available, HLA class I and class II types were taken from metadata supplied by the sample provider and were not determined by assay-based typing. The material from the prospective study consisted of cDNA or gDNA derived from T cells, B-cell-depleted T cells, or PBMCs. A freely available public database, intended as a resource for researchers studying the immune response to SARS-CoV-2, is where the repertoires were released. Sample metadata almost always included a de-identified subject ID, COVID-19 status, age in years and sex. Samples were obtained from the ongoing ImmuneRACE study (first 160 participants) and from 1,254 subjects provided by 6 global collaborators. Deeply sampled blood TCRbeta repertoires from subjects exposed to, actively infected with, or recovered from COVID-19 were included in the dataset. General study outcomes and caveats: How much clinical and demographic metadata was included differed by source and by participant, and the metadata was provided uncurated.

TCRbeta CDR3 regions were amplified from genomic DNA by means of the immunoSEQ Assay, a bias-controlled multiplex PCR. As for the original processing: Nucleated cell counts per sample were estimated from amplification of reference gene primers within the assay. Sequence reads were collapsed and filtered to measure the absolute abundance of every unique TCRbeta CDR3 rearrangement. For each sample, productive Simpson clonality was calculated as the square root of Simpson's diversity index over productive rearrangements. TCRdb retrieved this table from immuneACCESS and kept in-frame rearrangements only. Not all clones are present; in checked studies, unresolved V genes account for under half, and no reason is known for the remainder. V, J and clone size reflect that table, while D and trimming were determined from the DNA. The table for this sample lists about 56,000 clones; about 85% of them were counted only once. The ten top clones hold 10% to 15% of the sample.

The collaborating institutions used their own protocols to collect whole blood in K2EDTA tubes. For TCRbeta analysis, collaborators shipped samples in one of three forms: frozen whole blood, isolated PBMCs, or DNA extracted from either of those sample types. Relative to germline, V is 5 bases shorter and J is 8 bases shorter, with 12 bases between their ends. The CDR3 runs 12 amino acids, cysteine and phenylalanine included. Of the read, only the CDR3 DNA is kept; its 36 bases are in frame from base 1. Taken from the germline V gene, the CDR1 and CDR2 loops are SGHNT and YENEEA. In regard to this clone: There is no known antigen for this receptor. No much larger clone exists at a distance of one base, and base qualities are not known.

The sample taken for sequencing was peripheral blood. The sequence links TRBV11-3 to TRBJ1-2; the D gene is possibly TRBD1, with 5 bases matching. The TCR originated in an elderly woman with acute or convalescent COVID-19. The DNA sequence reads TGTGCCAGCAGCGTCGAAAAGGGGGGCTACACCTTC. Translation gives CASSVEKGGYTF.